Following are 17 T cell receptor beta chains from one sample sequenced in a study of OX40 agonist ivuxolimab in advanced cancers. TCRdb keeps only in-frame clones here, not all; method: immunoSEQ multiplex PCR. The data show tens of thousands of clones, with roughly 94% seen just once and 8% to 10% held by the top ten. Sequencing used CD4+ or CD8+ T cells sorted from blood, obtained in a trial of the OX40 agonist ivuxolimab. Source of these receptors: an adult with an advanced solid tumor such as melanoma, head and neck, liver or kidney cancer.

This clone is a singleton in its sample. J is TRBJ2-5 and V is TRBV29-1; D remains unclear. The CDR3 has 19 residues. Germline V CDR1 and CDR2: SQVTM, ANQGSEA. The V and J ends lost 8 bases and 2 bases respectively, with 33 bases between them. CDR3 coding DNA: TGCAGCCTCAACTCCCCCCCCACCGGAATGATAGGGATTCAAGAGACCCAGTACTTC. This encodes CSLNSPPTGMIGIQETQYF.

This clone was picked up one time. The chain combines TRBV7-9 with TRBJ1-1, with TRBD1 as a possible D gene (6 bases). The CDR3 runs to 13 residues. With 5 bases removed from V and 11 bases from J, the gap between germline ends came to 18 bases. CDR1 and CDR2 from the germline V gene are SEHNR and FQNEAQ (reference sequence). DNA for the CDR3: TGTGCCAGCAGCCAGACCCCAGGGGACGAGGCTTTCTTT. Translation: CASSQTPGDEAFF.

The V gene is TRBV2, the J gene TRBJ1-1; D is unclear. V dropped 6 bases and J dropped 5 bases, with 19 bases sitting between them. Looked up from germline, CDR1 is SNHLY and CDR2 is FYNNEI. This CDR3 comprises 15 residues. CDR3 in DNA: TGTGCCAGCAGGGGGTTCACAGACACCACAACTGAAGCTTTCTTT. This encodes CASRGFTDTTTEAFF. The full variable domain, in which reference TRBV2 and TRBJ1-1 provide the parts outside the CDR3, is EPEVTQTPSHQVTQMGQEVILRCVPISNHLYFYWYRQILGQKVEFLVSFYNNEISEKSEIFDDQFSVERPDGSNFTLKIRSTKLEDSAMYFCASRGFTDTTTEAFFGQGTRLTVV.

The chain employs TRBV7-3 and TRBJ2-1; D might be TRBD2 (6 bases). CDR1 and CDR2 (germline): SGHTA, FQGTGA. This CDR3 spans 15 amino acids. V was cut by 3 bases and J by 5 bases, with 14 bases left in between. The CDR3 is CASSFRDSPDNEQFF. Here the CDR3 DNA reads TGTGCCAGCAGCTTCCGGGACTCTCCCGACAATGAGCAGTTCTTC.

The rearrangement joins TRBV19 to TRBJ1-1; D may be TRBD1 (6 bases). The germline V gene has CDR1 LNHDA and CDR2 SQIVND (reference sequence). The CDR3 runs to 14 residues. Trimming stripped 3 bases from V and 5 bases from J, with 13 bases between. The CDR3 here is CASSMEQGRTEAFF. In DNA, the CDR3 is TGTGCCAGTAGTATGGAGCAGGGGAGAACTGAAGCTTTCTTT.

The chain is built from TRBV9 and TRBJ2-3; 9 positions agree with TRBD1. In germline, CDR1 is SGDLS, CDR2 YYNGEE. J was trimmed by 7 bases and V by 3 bases; bases with no gene match: 6. There are 14 residues in the CDR3. CDR3 in DNA: TGTGCCAGCAGCGACCGGGACAGGGTCAATACGCAGTATTTT. It encodes CASSDRDRVNTQYF.

The chain uses TRBV5-1 and TRBJ1-1, with 8 bases lining up with TRBD1. This CDR3 is 14 amino acids long. Germline trimming cut 4 bases from V and 6 bases from J; bases unmatched to any gene: 8. Germline V gives CDR1 SGHRS, CDR2 YFSETQ. The CDR3 is CASSLEGTGPEAFF. The CDR3 DNA is TGCGCCAGCAGCCTGGAGGGGACAGGCCCTGAAGCTTTCTTT.

The rearrangement links TRBV6-5 to TRBJ1-5, with D unresolved. CDR1 and CDR2 from the germline V gene are MNHEY and SVGAGI. The CDR3 is 14 amino acids. The V and J ends lost 7 bases and 0 bases respectively, with 10 bases between them. CDR3 sequence: CASKEGYSNQPQHF. CDR3 nucleotide sequence: TGTGCCAGCAAAGAAGGTTATAGCAATCAGCCCCAGCATTTT.

This chain joins TRBV16 and TRBJ1-5, with 8 bases aligning to TRBD1. In germline, CDR1 is KGHSY, CDR2 FQNENV. The CDR3 sequence is 15 residues long. Losses at the gene ends were 4 bases for V and 3 bases for J; bases not matched to a gene: 5. Here the CDR3 DNA reads TGTGCCAGCAGCCGTGTGCAGGGGGCCAATCAGCCCCAGCATTTT. Protein sequence: CASSRVQGANQPQHF.

The chain links TRBV29-1 to TRBJ2-5, with a tentative D call TRBD2 (6 bases). V lost 1 base to trimming and J lost 5 bases, with 26 bases between them. The CDR3 is 18 residues long. Germline V gene data show CDR1 as SQVTM and CDR2 as ANQGSEA. The CDR3 nucleotides read TGCAGCGTTGAAGGAAGGGCCGGGCCCCCGCGGGATAGGGAGACCCAGTACTTC. Translated: CSVEGRAGPPRDRETQYF. The full variable domain, with the rest looked up from reference TRBV29-1 and TRBJ2-5, is SAVISQKPSRDICQRGTSLTIQCQVDSQVTMMFWYRQQPGQSLTLIATANQGSEATYESGFVIDKFPISRPNLTFSTLTVSNMSPEDSSIYLCSVEGRAGPPRDRETQYFGPGTRLLVL.

This clone showed up just a few times. The chain carries TRBV9 and TRBJ1-1; D call uncertain. The CDR3 runs 15 residues. Germline V CDR1 and CDR2: SGDLS, YYNGEE. V gave up 3 bases and J gave up 2 bases, with 14 bases separating them. CDR3 in DNA: TGTGCCAGCAGCGCACTAATTGGGGAAAACACTGAAGCTTTCTTT. Its translation is CASSALIGENTEAFF.

The rearrangement uses TRBV11-2 and TRBJ2-7; TRBD2 might be the D (5 bases). Germline V gene lookup returns CDR1 SGHAT and CDR2 FQNNGV. V was shortened by 1 base and J by 5 bases, with 15 bases between the two germline ends. The CDR3 extends over 15 amino acids. The CDR3 DNA reads TGTGCCAGCAGCTTAGGAGAGGAAGGACTCGACGAGCAGTACTTC. Amino acids: CASSLGEEGLDEQYF. The variable domain in full, with the rest retrieved from reference TRBV11-2 and TRBJ2-7, is EAGVAQSPRYKIIEKRQSVAFWCNPISGHATLYWYQQILGQGPKLLIQFQNNGVVDDSQLPKDRFSAERLKGVDSTLKIQPAKLEDSAVYLCASSLGEEGLDEQYFGPGTRLTVT.

The chain couples TRBV27 to TRBJ2-3; 15 nucleotides match TRBD2. The CDR3 extends over 17 amino acids. CDR1 and CDR2 from the germline V gene are MNHEY and SMNVEV (reference sequence). V shed 1 base, J shed 10 bases, and the junction held 9 bases outside the gene matches. CDR3 amino acids: CASSLLPGLAGGLAQYF. The CDR3 DNA sequence: TGTGCCAGCAGTTTATTGCCCGGACTAGCGGGGGGGCTAGCGCAGTATTTT.

CDR3 residues: CASGGRESSYNEQFF. CDR3 DNA: TGCGCCAGCGGGGGGCGGGAGAGCTCCTACAATGAGCAGTTCTTC. The chain recombines TRBV5-1 with TRBJ2-1; D might be TRBD2 (7 bases). CDR1 and CDR2 from the germline V gene are SGHRS and YFSETQ. This CDR3 has 15 residues. V lost 7 bases and J 0 bases, leaving 14 bases between the germline ends.

The V gene is TRBV19, the J gene TRBJ1-2; 7 nucleotides agree with TRBD1. Germline loops: CDR1 LNHDA, CDR2 SQIVND (reference sequence). The J segment lost 5 bases and the V segment lost 5 bases, leaving 5 bases of the junction unmatched. The CDR3 has 13 amino acids. CDR3 nucleotides: TGTGCCAGTAGTCAGGACAGGCTTTATGGCTACACCTTC. Its protein is CASSQDRLYGYTF.

J is TRBJ2-5 and V is TRBV19; maybe TRBD2 (7 bases). There are 14 residues in the CDR3. V lost 8 bases, J lost 2 bases, and 15 bases lay in between. Germline CDR1 LNHDA, CDR2 SQIVND (reference sequence). CDR3 protein: CASVDSGAQETQYF. The CDR3, as DNA: TGTGCCAGTGTGGACAGCGGGGCTCAAGAGACCCAGTACTTC.

CDR3 sequence: CASSLGGGANQPQHF. In DNA form, the CDR3 reads TGTGCCAGCAGCTTAGGAGGGGGGGCCAATCAGCCCCAGCATTTT. The chain joins TRBV11-2 to TRBJ1-5, with a tentative D call TRBD1 (6 bases). This CDR3 comprises 15 residues. Germline CDR1 and CDR2: SGHAT and FQNNGV. Deletions cut 1 base from V and 3 bases from J, with 10 bases between.